This TCR beta chain appears in the sequencing data of a study of beta chain features in type 1 diabetes (dated by TCRdb to between 2017 and 2018). Study-level background: Mean age, gender distribution, total cell number and subset yield were not different between patients and healthy donors. A total of roughly 100 million sorted cells were examined across all samples, and the number of cells per subset was strongly correlated with RNA yield. In the study, recently diagnosed type 1 diabetes patients and matched healthy donors were compared on the TCRB repertoires of their sorted circulating CD4+ T cell subsets. Naive and central memory subsets were obtained from all 30 or so donors, but regulatory and stem cell-like memory subsets were isolated from only 8 patients and roughly 8 healthy donors. Study-wide conclusions, independent of this receptor: HLA sub-analyses involved small numbers of individuals, so any influence of HLA type on TCRB rearrangement remained unresolved. Naive, central memory and regulatory TCRB repertoires appeared to be more alike among patients than among healthy donors. At VDJ recombination sites, type 1 diabetes patients had fewer insertions and more deleted nucleotides, which implies abnormalities in thymic rearrangement. Because cDNA rather than genomic DNA was sequenced, highly expressing activated cells could have been over-represented, although no difference in activation and CD3 levels was found between groups. A moderate but significant shortening of TCRB CDR3 length was observed in type 1 diabetes patients in all four CD4+ subsets. Shorter templates might be favored by PCR, yet because patient and control samples were amplified and corrected together, any such skew would affect both groups equally.

About this clone: The specificity of this receptor is unknown. The input lacks base qualities; no much larger clone sits a single base away.

All of the isolated RNA was reverse transcribed with the High Capacity cDNA Reverse Transcription Kit, so expressed TCRB transcripts were sequenced. Deep immunoSEQ sequencing was performed on naive, central memory and regulatory T cell samples, with an average of roughly 3.3 million total reads per sample. Sorted cells were lysed in RLT buffer and RNA was extracted with DNase-treated RNeasy Micro or Mini kits, depending on cell number. Each cell subset was processed separately to prevent cross-contamination, with patient and healthy donor samples processed together. Using the immunoSEQ multiplex PCR, TCRB sequences were amplified from cDNA into 87-bp fragments spanning the CDR3 region. Sequencing of the amplicons was done on the Illumina HiSeq platform. The published analysis was carried out like this. PCR bias was corrected computationally using synthetic template baselines, and reads within Hamming distance 2 were collapsed, with unmergeable singletons discarded. Reads were aligned against IMGT so that V, D and J genes, CDR3 length and insertions or deletions at six rearrangement sites could be assigned. Clonotype counts were normalized to sorted cell number within each subset before computing true diversity and Gini coefficients with the tcR R package. The overlap coefficient, calculated on TCRB nucleotide sequences, was used to measure repertoire sharing. As a proxy for the pre-selection repertoire, out-of-frame TCRB sequences from naive cells were analyzed. This is the immuneACCESS table as TCRdb keeps it, with only in-frame sequences that have V and J called. A part of the clones is gone; compared with another copy, unresolved V genes explain less than half, and the rest is unexplained. From that table come the V and J calls and clone size; the DNA was used to work out D and trimming. Counted in this sample were approximately 200,000 clones; around 9.6% of them appeared once. 0.034% of the sample belongs to the ten largest clones.

Each donor gave one peripheral blood draw, about 110 mL on average, collected into heparinised tubes. A BD FACSAria II and a panel including CD45RO, CCR7, CD25, CD127, CD95 and CD27 were used to sort naive, central memory, regulatory and stem cell-like memory CD4+ T cells. A purity above 95% was achieved for all sorted populations. PBMCs were isolated right away by Lymphoprep density gradient centrifugation and were stained directly, without culture. To minimize batch effects, samples were stained and sorted in pairs, one healthy donor with one patient per experiment. The clonotype comes from a young woman in good health. Sequencing input: naive CD4+ T cells from blood. The cell subset or site label corresponds to: true naive CD4+ T cells.

CDR3 protein: CASRQVGSGNTIYF. The bases are TGTGCCAGCAGACAGGTCGGGTCTGGAAACACCATATATTTT. The chain employs TRBV7-2 and TRBJ1-3; tentative D gene TRBD1, with 5 bases matching. Including cysteine and phenylalanine, the CDR3 has 14 amino acids. Just CDR3 DNA is preserved here, 42 bases in frame from base 1. CDR1 SGHTA and CDR2 FQGNSA are derived from the germline V gene. V and J are truncated by 6 bases and 1 base respectively, leaving an intervening sequence of 10 bases.